Listed here are 25 T cell receptor beta chains from one sample, sequenced in a study of identical twins. TCRdb recomputed calls from the 5' RACE reads with MiXCR, one row per CDR3 protein. Of approximately 240,000 distinct CDR3 sequences in the sample, over 12% were seen once. Sequences were obtained from memory (CD45RO+) T cells sorted from blood. These receptors were obtained from a woman under 30 in good health.

The rearrangement links TRBV3-1 to TRBJ2-5; 13 positions agree with TRBD2. This CDR3 contains 16 residues. CDR1 and CDR2 (germline): LGHDT, YNNKEL (reference sequence). V was clipped by 7 bases and J by 5 bases; unmatched bases: 10. DNA for the CDR3: TGTGCCAGCAACATAGGACTAGCGGGAGCTGGTGAGACCCAGTACTTC. It specifies CASNIGLAGAGETQYF.

This clonotype was counted a few times. This rearrangement joins TRBV13 to TRBJ1-1; maybe TRBD1 (5 bases). From germline, CDR1 is PRHDT and CDR2 FYEKMQ (reference sequence). The CDR3 totals 14 residues. Trimming took 3 bases from V and 5 from J, leaving 13 bases between them. CDR3 region: CASSFREVATEAFF. The CDR3 coding sequence is TGTGCCAGCAGCTTCAGGGAGGTAGCTACTGAAGCTTTCTTT.

This clonotype was recorded a few times. This chain links TRBV20-1 with TRBJ1-2, with D possibly TRBD1 on 5 matching bases. V gave up 0 bases and J gave up 13 bases, with 12 bases separating them. The CDR3 has 11 residues. In germline, CDR1 is DFQATT, CDR2 SNEGSKA (reference sequence). CDR3 nucleotides: TGCAGTGCTAGAGATCAGGGCCAGGGCACCTTC. Translation: CSARDQGQGTF.

This clonotype was seen ten or more times. V and J are TRBV6-6 and TRBJ1-1; the D gene is possibly TRBD1 (5 bases). The germline gives CDR1 MNHNY, CDR2 SVGAGI (reference sequence). V lost 6 bases and J lost 1, with 9 bases in between. The CDR3 sequence is 13 residues long. The CDR3 protein is CASSQGENTEAFF. In DNA, the CDR3 is TGTGCCAGCAGCCAAGGGGAGAACACTGAAGCTTTCTTT.

This clonotype occurred a few times. The chain joins TRBV6-1 to TRBJ1-1, with D perhaps TRBD1 (6 bases). V dropped 6 bases and J dropped 1 base, with 15 bases sitting between them. The CDR3 length is 15 residues. The V gene's germline CDR1 is MNHNS and CDR2 SASEGT. The CDR3 nucleotides read TGTGCCAGCAGGGAAAAACAGGGACGGAACACTGAAGCTTTCTTT. It codes for CASREKQGRNTEAFF.

V is TRBV10-3 and J is TRBJ2-3; 11 bases fit TRBD2. Trimming took 6 bases from V and 4 from J; bases not matched to a gene: 3. Germline V gene sequence: CDR1 ENHRY, CDR2 SYGVKD. This CDR3 comprises 14 residues. This chain's CDR3 is CAIRPGLAADTQYF. In nucleotides, the CDR3 is TGTGCCATCAGGCCGGGACTAGCGGCAGATACGCAGTATTTT.

This clonotype was seen a handful of times. V usage is TRBV2 and J usage is TRBJ2-1; TRBD2 matches 10 bases. The V gene's germline CDR1 is SNHLY and CDR2 FYNNEI. The CDR3 has 15 amino acids. The junction had 8 bases not matched to a gene; V was cut back by 4 bases and J by 8 bases. The CDR3 nucleotides are TGTGCCAGCAGTGCGGCTAGCGGGAGAGGTGATGAGCAGTTCTTC. Residues: CASSAASGRGDEQFF.

This chain joins TRBV7-9 and TRBJ1-1, with no clear D. CDR1 is SEHNR and CDR2 is FQNEAQ in the germline V gene (reference sequence). The CDR3 contains 14 residues. V was cut by 1 base and J by 5 bases, with 11 bases left in between. In DNA form, the CDR3 reads TGTGCCAGCAGCTTAGAGTCCCGGCGTACTGAAGCTTTCTTT. It encodes CASSLESRRTEAFF.

This clonotype appeared a few times. Written as DNA, the CDR3 is TGTGCCAGCGCGATGTCCTACGGGATAGGGAATGAGCAGTTCTTC. Its protein product is CASAMSYGIGNEQFF. The V call is TRBV11-2, the J call TRBJ2-1, with TRBD2 as a possible D gene (5 bases). Germline V lookup: CDR1 SGHAT, CDR2 FQNNGV. CDR3 length equals 15 residues. Trimming removed 8 bases from V and 7 bases from J, with 21 bases in between.

This clonotype was recorded a few times. The chain has TRBV19 and TRBJ1-3, with 7 positions matching TRBD1. CDR1 and CDR2 from the germline V gene are LNHDA and SQIVND (reference sequence). The CDR3 has 13 residues. The junction had 3 bases not matched to a gene; V was cut back by 6 bases and J by 4 bases. CDR3 protein: CASSGTAGNTIYF. The CDR3 bases are TGTGCCAGTAGCGGGACAGCCGGAAACACCATATATTTT.

The chain couples TRBV12-3 or TRBV12-4 to TRBJ2-7, with 7 bases fitting TRBD1. V was pared by 7 bases and J by 0 bases, with 6 bases of the junction left unmatched. The CDR3 has 14 residues. CDR3 protein: CASMTGRSSYEQYF. The CDR3 DNA sequence: TGTGCCAGCATGACAGGGCGGAGCTCCTACGAGCAGTACTTC.

CDR3: CASSFGGPTEAFF. Written as DNA, the CDR3 is TGTGCCAGCAGCTTTGGGGGTCCCACTGAAGCTTTCTTT. This chain connects TRBV7-9 to TRBJ1-1, with D perhaps matching TRBD1 (5 bases). Trimming removed 3 bases from V and 4 bases from J, with 9 bases in between. In germline, CDR1 is SEHNR, CDR2 FQNEAQ (reference sequence). The CDR3 has 13 amino acids. Full variable domain (outside the CDR3, taken from reference TRBV7-9 and TRBJ1-1): DTGVSQNPRHKITKRGQNVTFRCDPISEHNRLYWYRQTLGQGPEFLTYFQNEAQLEKSRLLSDRFSAERPKGSFSTLEIQRTEQGDSAMYLCASSFGGPTEAFFGQGTRLTVV.

This clonotype appeared many times. The J gene is TRBJ2-1, the V gene TRBV7-3; D is perhaps TRBD2 (6 bases). Germline CDR1 reads SGHTA; CDR2 reads FQGTGA. The CDR3 contains 16 residues. Trimming cost V 1 base and J 7 bases, with 17 bases left between them. The CDR3 coding sequence is TGTGCCAGCAGCTTAAACTTGGGGGGAAGACTGAATGAGCAGTTCTTC. It specifies CASSLNLGGRLNEQFF.

This chain uses TRBV20-1 with TRBJ2-5, with 7 bases fitting TRBD1. Germline V gene data show CDR1 as DFQATT and CDR2 as SNEGSKA (reference sequence). The CDR3 loop spans 13 amino acids. V shed 3 bases, J shed 3 bases, and the junction held 4 bases outside the gene matches. The CDR3: CSARDRSKETQYF. In DNA, the CDR3 is TGCAGTGCTAGGGACAGGAGCAAAGAGACCCAGTACTTC.

This clonotype was seen only once. A read error may produce the germline difference seen at one junction end. J is TRBJ1-1 and V is TRBV9, with 12 positions matching TRBD1. From germline, CDR1 is SGDLS and CDR2 YYNGEE. This CDR3 contains 16 residues. The CDR3 loop is CASSTGTGGSGTEDFF. In nucleotides, the CDR3 is TGTGCCAGCAGCACTGGGACAGGGGGCTCCGGTACTGAAGATTTCTTT. Drawing the rest from reference TRBV9 and TRBJ1-1, the complete variable domain is DSGVTQTPKHLITATGQRVTLRCSPRSGDLSVYWYQQSLDQGLQFLIQYYNGEERAKGNILERFSAQQFPDLHSELNLSSLELGDSALYFCASSTGTGGSGTEDFFGQGTRLTVV.

This clonotype was recorded a few times. This rearrangement joins TRBV20-1 to TRBJ2-7; D ambiguous. This CDR3 contains 13 residues. V lost 1 base to trimming and J lost 3 bases, with 10 bases between them. Germline V gene data show CDR1 as DFQATT and CDR2 as SNEGSKA (reference sequence). The CDR3 sequence: CSARGVFGYEQYF. The CDR3, as DNA: TGCAGTGCTAGAGGGGTATTTGGCTACGAGCAGTACTTC.

The genes are TRBV7-9 and TRBJ1-2; D perhaps matches TRBD1 (6 bases). The V and J ends lost 6 bases and 9 bases respectively, with 29 bases between them. In germline, CDR1 is SEHNR, CDR2 FQNEAQ (reference sequence). There are 17 residues in the CDR3. This chain's CDR3 is CASSFRTDRTNLARYTF. CDR3 bases: TGTGCCAGCAGTTTTAGGACAGACCGAACTAACCTGGCTCGCTACACCTTC.

This clonotype was recorded many times. The genes are TRBV28 and TRBJ2-2; the match to TRBD1 covers 8 bases. Germline V gene data show CDR1 as MDHEN and CDR2 as SYDVKM. The CDR3 is made up of 15 amino acids. With 6 bases clipped from V and 4 bases from J, the junction kept 7 bases outside the gene matches. CDR3 DNA: TGTGCCAGCAGCCCCGGGGACAGGCCCACCGGGGAGCTGTTTTTT. As protein: CASSPGDRPTGELFF.

This clonotype was seen more than once but under ten times. The chain employs TRBV12-5 and TRBJ1-1; 8 nucleotides align to TRBD1. Germline CDR1 reads LGHNT; CDR2 reads FRNRAP. The CDR3 extends over 15 amino acids. V shed 0 bases, J shed 7 bases, and the junction held 7 bases outside the gene matches. CDR3 in amino acids: CASGLVGQGVIEAFF. The CDR3 DNA reads TGTGCTAGTGGTTTGGTTGGACAGGGTGTGATTGAAGCTTTCTTT.

The chain carries TRBV9 and TRBJ1-1; no clear D gene. There are 13 residues in the CDR3. Trimming cost V 1 base and J 1 base, with 5 bases left between them. Germline V gene lookup returns CDR1 SGDLS and CDR2 YYNGEE. CDR3: CASSVTRNTEAFF. In DNA, the CDR3 is TGTGCCAGCAGCGTAACCAGGAACACTGAAGCTTTCTTT.

This clonotype occurred a few times. The V and J genes are TRBV25-1 and TRBJ2-5, with D tentatively TRBD1 or TRBD2 (5 bases each). Trimming pared 3 bases from V and 9 bases from J, leaving 17 bases between. This CDR3 is 14 amino acids long. The germline CDR1 and CDR2 sequences are MGHDK and SYGVNS. DNA of the CDR3: TGTGCCAGCAGTGAGCCGGGACCAATATTGGCCCAGTACTTC. Translating gives CASSEPGPILAQYF.

Only a few counts were recorded for this clonotype. The chain uses TRBV20-1 and TRBJ2-3, with unresolved D. Germline V CDR1 and CDR2: DFQATT, SNEGSKA (reference sequence). Trimming removed 7 bases from V and 4 bases from J, with 15 bases in between. This CDR3 is 13 amino acids long. The CDR3: CSVRVGIADTQYF. DNA of the CDR3: TGCAGTGTCAGAGTGGGCATAGCAGATACGCAGTATTTT.

The chain recombines TRBV10-3 with TRBJ1-2; no reliable D call. This CDR3 region has 11 residues. CDR1 is ENHRY, CDR2 SYGVKD, per germline. Deletions cut 4 bases from V and 1 base from J, with 1 base between. CDR3 DNA: TGTGCCATCAGTGTTAACTATGGCTACACCTTC. This gives the protein CAISVNYGYTF.

This clonotype has a count of ten or more. The chain couples TRBV15 to TRBJ2-1; no reliable D call. The CDR3 consists of 13 residues. The germline V gene has CDR1 LNHNV and CDR2 YYDKDF (reference sequence). V dropped 10 bases and J dropped 3 bases, with 13 bases sitting between them. CDR3 coding DNA: TGTGCCATCAGTAGAGAAGTCTACAATGAGCAGTTCTTC. It yields the protein CAISREVYNEQFF.

There are a few counts of this clonotype. The gene calls are TRBV7-9 and TRBJ2-5; 10 positions match TRBD1. The V gene's germline CDR1 is SEHNR and CDR2 FQNEAQ (reference sequence). This CDR3 region has 16 residues. Germline trimming cut 5 bases from V and 1 base from J; bases unmatched to any gene: 7. In DNA, the CDR3 is TGTGCCAGCAGCCCAGGGAGGACAGGGGGCCAAGAGACCCAGTACTTC. Translation gives CASSPGRTGGQETQYF.